This TCR beta chain was profiled in a study of cytomegalovirus exposure and HLA in healthy donors. Findings and limits, study-wide: Later on, an analysis showed TCR association rates differing by HLA locus, with DRB1 the most and HLA-C the fewest. Later on, analysis showed that most CMV-associated TCR beta chains appeared to be HLA-restricted.

This CDR3 has 13 residues. V gave up 4 bases and J gave up 1 base, with 7 bases separating them. The V gene's germline CDR1 is KGHSH and CDR2 LQKENI. PCR used 60 Vbeta primers and 13 Jbeta primers. Clones were sequenced by immunoSEQ multiplex PCR, and TCRdb holds only the in-frame ones, with some missing. The table records about 200,000 clones, roughly 80% of them present only once. Comment on this clone: Its antigen is unknown.

It was healthy bone marrow donors who served as donors. The receptor was derived from a woman in her late teens or twenties in good health and CMV-seronegative. Sequencing was carried out using PBMCs. The V call is TRBV18, the J call TRBJ2-5; D is undetermined. The CDR3 is CASSLDTQETQYF. In DNA, the CDR3 is TGTGCCAGCTCACTAGACACCCAAGAGACCCAGTACTTC.